These 7 T cell receptor beta chains share one sample of origin, sequenced in a study of blood T cell repertoires in COVID-19 (dated by TCRdb to the early 2020s). Receptor libraries were prepared by the immunoSEQ multiplex PCR assay. Entries here come from immuneACCESS through TCRdb and include only in-frame sequences with V and J called. Some clones fail to appear in such tables; in the studies checked, an unresolved V gene covers under half of the shortfall, and the cause of the remainder is unknown. The sample records around 300,000 clones, around 87% of which are singletons. The ten largest account for 2.1% of the sample. Sequenced sample: peripheral blood. These receptors were collected from a woman in her 30s who had recovered from COVID-19.

V is TRBV5-1 and J is TRBJ2-3; 7 bases are a match to TRBD1. Germline V gene lookup returns CDR1 SGHRS and CDR2 YFSETQ. The CDR3 sequence is 13 residues long. The trim removed 1 base at V and 6 bases at J, leaving 2 bases unmatched. CDR3 sequence (DNA): TGCGCCAGCAGCTTGCAGACAGGGGATACGCAGTATTTT. It specifies CASSLQTGDTQYF.

The chain links TRBV5-1 to TRBJ2-3; the match to TRBD1 covers 8 bases. The CDR3 totals 15 residues. From germline, CDR1 is SGHRS and CDR2 YFSETQ. The J segment lost 1 base and the V segment lost 4 bases, leaving 5 bases of the junction unmatched. The CDR3 reads CASSRGQGGTDTQYF. In DNA form, the CDR3 reads TGCGCCAGCAGCCGCGGACAGGGCGGCACAGATACGCAGTATTTT.

V is TRBV18 and J is TRBJ1-6; D gene unclear. The ends were cut back, 3 bases at V and 4 bases at J, with 10 bases in the middle. The V gene's germline CDR1 is KGHSH and CDR2 LQKENI. This CDR3 is built from 15 residues. The CDR3 sequence: CASSPLPGYNSPLHF. The CDR3 nucleotides read TGTGCCAGCTCACCCCTCCCGGGGTATAATTCACCCCTCCACTTT.

The V gene is TRBV12-3 or TRBV12-4, the J gene TRBJ2-1; D is perhaps TRBD1 (6 bases). The CDR3 sequence is 13 residues long. V dropped 3 bases and J dropped 6 bases, with 9 bases sitting between them. The CDR3 DNA reads as TGTGCCAGCAGTTTGGGGGCGGGCAATGAGCAGTTCTTC. It specifies CASSLGAGNEQFF.

The chain recombines TRBV3-1 (or the pseudogene TRBV3-2) with TRBJ2-7; D may be TRBD1 (5 bases). The CDR3 runs 13 residues. V was clipped by 1 base and J by 4 bases, with 8 bases between them. Germline CDR1 and CDR2: LGHDT and YNNKEL (reference sequence). The CDR3 region is CASSQASGYEQYF. In nucleotides, the CDR3 is TGTGCCAGCAGCCAAGCATCAGGGTACGAGCAGTACTTC.

This chain uses TRBV2 with TRBJ2-2, with 7 bases that match TRBD2. The CDR3 is 16 amino acids. The germline V gene encodes CDR1 SNHLY and CDR2 FYNNEI. V lost 0 bases and J lost 4; bases outside the gene matches: 5. The CDR3 bases are TGTGCCAGCAGTGAAGCAGGCGGGGGAGGCACCGGGGAGCTGTTTTTT. The encoded protein is CASSEAGGGGTGELFF.

The rearrangement links TRBV2 to TRBJ1-2; tentatively, D is TRBD1 (5 bases). V dropped 2 bases and J dropped 2 bases, with 12 bases sitting between them. From germline, CDR1 is SNHLY and CDR2 FYNNEI. The CDR3 extends over 15 amino acids. CDR3: CASSELGRGNYGYTF. For the CDR3, the DNA is TGTGCCAGCAGTGAACTAGGACGGGGGAACTATGGCTACACCTTC. Full variable domain (missing parts from reference TRBV2 and TRBJ1-2): EPEVTQTPSHQVTQMGQEVILRCVPISNHLYFYWYRQILGQKVEFLVSFYNNEISEKSEIFDDQFSVERPDGSNFTLKIRSTKLEDSAMYFCASSELGRGNYGYTFGSGTRLTVV.